The source of this T cell receptor beta chain is a study of regulatory T cells in long-lasting Graves disease. For the study at large: Antithyroid drugs had been taken under 3 months by newly diagnosed Graves' patients.

There are a few counts of this clonotype. Libraries of TCR beta came from iRepertoire HTBI primers plus Arm-PCR of CDR3 regions. TCRdb re-called the multiplex PCR reads with MiXCR, one entry per CDR3 protein. This sample yields approximately 400,000 distinct CDR3 sequences, of which about 16% are seen a single time; approximately 16% belongs to the top ten. The germline V gene has CDR1 SQVTM and CDR2 ANQGSEA. The CDR3 is 13 amino acids. V lost 6 bases and J lost 7; bases outside the gene matches: 7. Time point of the sample: newly diagnosed GD, antithyroid drugs for less than 3 months. Construction of the TCR library relied on RNA isolated from PBMCs. These data also formed part of another study, on T cells in Graves' hyperthyroidism and ophthalmopathy. That study reports: The HTBI primer set served for first-round RT-PCR of the TCR CDR3.

The receptor's source is a woman in her 30s with Graves disease. Specimen: peripheral blood mononuclear cells (PBMCs), collected at new diagnosis, from a patient treated with antithyroid drugs. The chain joins TRBV29-1 to TRBJ2-2; 8 nucleotides match TRBD1. The CDR3 DNA is TGCAGCGTCGTTACAGGGGGAAACGGGGAGCTGTTTTTT. Translation: CSVVTGGNGELFF.